This T cell receptor beta chain comes out of a study of shared clonotypes between healthy human individuals. Assay runs were performed at deep level. Assay used: immunoSEQ multiplex PCR; TCRdb lists only in-frame clones, some missing. The table records fewer than 1.8 million clones, just under 99% of them present only once. Study-wide findings and caveats: Shared clonotypes across all four donors exceeded non-shared ones in generation probability. Shared across four donors were about 4.6% of the naive CD4 clonotypes.

The V end lost 4 bases, the J end lost 2 bases, and 12 bases lay between the germline ends. The CDR3 length is 14 residues. Per the germline V gene, CDR1 is SGHRS and CDR2 is YFSETQ. Worth noting for this clone: Its specificity is not known.

This clonotype was sampled from a man aged 30 to 39 in good health. The sequencing sample was made of naive CD4+ T cells sorted from blood. Subset described: CD45RA+ positively selected. This chain joins TRBV5-1 and TRBJ2-5; TRBD1 might be the D (6 bases). CDR3 protein: CASSRGQPQETQYF. The CDR3 bases are TGCGCCAGCAGCCGAGGACAGCCACAAGAGACCCAGTACTTC.